A selection of T cell receptor beta chains follows, all from one sample in a study of blood T cell repertoires in COVID-19. Data came from immunoSEQ multiplex PCR; TCRdb stores just in-frame clones and leaves some out. The table shows roughly 190,000 clones, with roughly 80% occurring only once. What was sequenced was peripheral blood. All receptors come from a man aged 55 to 70 with acute or convalescent COVID-19. The CDR3 runs from the conserved cysteine through the conserved F or W. D genes are given only for firm matches. Some rows have no size entry. The others give once, few or many, or a class for an expanded clone.

V gene	D gene	J gene	clone size	CDR3 DNA	CDR3 protein
TRBV2	-	TRBJ1-4	-	TGTGCCAGCAGTAAGGAGACAGGCGGCCCTGAGATGCTGTTTTTT	CASSKETGGPEMLFF
TRBV29-1	-	TRBJ2-5	-	TGCAGCGTCCCGAGCCTAGCGTCGGAGACCCAGTACTTC	CSVPSLASETQYF
TRBV4-2	TRBD2	TRBJ2-5	-	TGTGCCAGCAGCCCCGTTAGCGGGGGGGCAGAAGAGACCCAGTACTTC	CASSPVSGGAEETQYF
TRBV4-3	TRBD1	TRBJ1-6	few	TGCGCCAGCAGCGGAGGGGGCCGGAATAATTCACCCCTCCACTTT	CASSGGGRNNSPLHF
TRBV19	-	TRBJ1-1	-	TGTGCCAGTAAAGGGGCCGGTGAAGCTTTCTTT	CASKGAGEAFF
TRBV4-1	TRBD1	TRBJ2-7	-	TGCGCCAGAGGACAGGGGTCGTACGAGCAGTACTTC	CARGQGSYEQYF
TRBV4-1	-	TRBJ1-2	-	TGCGCCAGCAGCCATGCCATCGAGGGTTTTAACTATGGCTACACCTTC	CASSHAIEGFNYGYTF
TRBV2	-	TRBJ1-1	-	TGTGCCAGCAGTGAAAACAGGGAAAGGGCTGAAGCTTTCTTT	CASSENRERAEAFF
TRBV5-1	-	TRBJ1-6	-	TGCGCCAGCAGCTTGAGTCGCATTGTAGAAGGGGTCGAAATGGCCCTCCACTTT	CASSLSRIVEGVEMALHF
TRBV19	-	TRBJ2-5	-	TGTGCCAGTAGTATATCGTCCAGGGGAGAGACCCAGTACTTC	CASSISSRGETQYF
TRBV11-3	-	TRBJ1-4	-	TGTGCCAGCAGCTTAGACGGGGCCAGGCAGGGGAGAGAAAAACTGTTTTTT	CASSLDGARQGREKLFF
TRBV6-6	-	TRBJ1-1	-	TGTGCCAGCAGTTACTTTGTGGAGGGGATGAACACTGAAGCTTTCTTT	CASSYFVEGMNTEAFF
TRBV18	-	TRBJ1-2	-	TGTGCCAGCTCACCGTTTCCCCTTGATGGCTACACCTTC	CASSPFPLDGYTF
TRBV24-1	-	TRBJ2-1	-	TGTGCCACCAGTGTGGGTCCCCTAGGTGAGCAGTTCTTC	CATSVGPLGEQFF
TRBV12-3/TRBV12-4	-	TRBJ2-1	-	TGTGCCGGCGGCCTCAGTTCTAAGAATGAGCAGTTCTTC	CAGGLSSKNEQFF
TRBV6-5	-	TRBJ1-2	-	TGTGCCAGCAGTTACTCGGCACAGGGAAAATATGGCTACACCTTC	CASSYSAQGKYGYTF
TRBV5-1	-	TRBJ2-3	-	TGCGCCAGCAGAGAGCCTTCGGTATTCACAGATACGCAGTATTTT	CASREPSVFTDTQYF
TRBV5-1	-	TRBJ1-4	-	TGCGCCAGCAGCTTCGGGGGGCGGGATGAAAAACTGTTTTTT	CASSFGGRDEKLFF